Below, 24 T cell receptor beta chains from the same sample are listed, as sequenced in a study of T cell responses to AZD1222 COVID-19 vaccine. Method: immunoSEQ multiplex PCR; TCRdb's copy keeps in-frame clones and lacks some. The data show about 70,000 clones, about four fifths seen once. Sequenced material: peripheral blood, taken on day 0 of AZD1222 vaccination. These TCRs come from an adult in good health.

This chain links TRBV10-3 with TRBJ2-2, with D unclear. This CDR3 spans 16 amino acids. Germline V gives CDR1 ENHRY, CDR2 SYGVKD. V lost 5 bases to trimming and J lost 0 bases, with 13 bases between them. The CDR3 DNA is TGTGCCATCAGTAAGGGTACAGATACGAACACCGGGGAGCTGTTTTTT. Residues: CAISKGTDTNTGELFF.

The chain joins TRBV28 to TRBJ2-3; the match to TRBD2 covers 8 bases. Germline loops: CDR1 MDHEN, CDR2 SYDVKM. The V gene end was trimmed by 8 bases and the J gene end by 5 bases; junction bases not matched to a gene: 6. The CDR3 runs to 13 residues. The DNA of the CDR3 is TGTGCCAGCTACGGGGGGGCGGGAGATACGCAGTATTTT. This codes for CASYGGAGDTQYF.

The V and J genes are TRBV3-1 (or the pseudogene TRBV3-2) and TRBJ1-5; D not certain. Germline V gene lookup returns CDR1 LGHDT and CDR2 YNNKEL (reference sequence). The V end lost 5 bases, the J end lost 5 bases, and 10 bases lay between the germline ends. The CDR3 has 13 residues. The CDR3 reads CASSWSPDQPQHF. The CDR3 bases are TGTGCCAGCAGCTGGAGCCCAGATCAGCCCCAGCATTTT.

J is TRBJ1-1 and V is TRBV7-9; a weak D match, TRBD1 (5 bases). This CDR3 contains 12 residues. Germline-derived CDR1 and CDR2 are SEHNR and FQNEAQ (reference sequence). V was pared by 10 bases and J by 5 bases, with 14 bases between. The CDR3, as DNA: TGTGCCACCGTGCAGGGTTATACTGAAGCTTTCTTT. Amino acids: CATVQGYTEAFF.

The chain has TRBV5-1 and TRBJ2-5; no firm D call. The V gene's germline CDR1 is SGHRS and CDR2 YFSETQ. V gave up 6 bases and J gave up 2 bases, with 11 bases separating them. The CDR3 consists of 13 residues. The CDR3 DNA sequence: TGCGCCAGCACGAGCCAAGCACAAGAGACCCAGTACTTC. Amino acid sequence: CASTSQAQETQYF. Combining the CDR3 with reference TRBV5-1 and TRBJ2-5 gives the whole variable domain KAGVTQTPRYLIKTRGQQVTLSCSPISGHRSVSWYQQTPGQGLQFLFEYFSETQRNKGNFPGRFSGRQFSNSRSEMNVSTLELGDSALYLCASTSQAQETQYFGPGTRLLVL.

The chain has TRBV7-2 and TRBJ2-3, with 8 nucleotides matching TRBD2. This CDR3 spans 14 amino acids. The V gene's germline CDR1 is SGHTA and CDR2 FQGNSA. The trim removed 1 base at V and 5 bases at J, leaving 2 bases unmatched. CDR3 in amino acids: CASSLVAGRDTQYF. CDR3 in DNA: TGTGCCAGCAGCTTAGTAGCGGGGAGAGATACGCAGTATTTT.

The chain is built from TRBV6-5 and TRBJ1-1, with D maybe TRBD1 (5 bases). The CDR3 spans 14 residues. The ends were cut back, 7 bases at V and 9 bases at J, with 21 bases in the middle. Looked up from germline, CDR1 is MNHEY and CDR2 is SVGAGI. The CDR3 nucleotides are TGTGCCAGCACCAAAATGGGGGGAAGGGAGAAAGCTTTCTTT. Translated: CASTKMGGREKAFF.

The CDR3 sequence is CASSLPSGNTGELFF. In DNA, the CDR3 is TGTGCCAGCAGTTTACCTAGCGGAAACACCGGGGAGCTGTTTTTT. The J gene is TRBJ2-2, the V gene TRBV28; 7 bases are a match to TRBD2. J gave up 2 bases and V 2 bases, and 2 bases lay outside the gene matches. The CDR3 is 15 residues long. Germline loops: CDR1 MDHEN, CDR2 SYDVKM.

CDR3: CASSFFSAGGNEQYF. The DNA for the CDR3 is TGTGCCAGCAGTTTCTTCTCAGCGGGGGGAAACGAGCAGTACTTC. J is TRBJ2-7 and V is TRBV28; 9 positions match TRBD2. CDR1 and CDR2 (germline): MDHEN, SYDVKM. This CDR3 has 15 amino acids. With V trimmed by 3 bases and J by 5 bases, 8 bases remained unmatched.

This clone was detected only a few times. The chain carries TRBV2 and TRBJ1-5; D perhaps matches TRBD1 (5 bases). The germline V gene has CDR1 SNHLY and CDR2 FYNNEI. V was trimmed by 0 bases and J by 4 bases, leaving 16 bases between them. There are 17 residues in the CDR3. Here the CDR3 DNA reads TGTGCCAGCAGTGAAGCGGGGACTTCCCTGATTAATCAGCCCCAGCATTTT. Translating it yields CASSEAGTSLINQPQHF.

This clone was seen only a few times. The rearrangement joins TRBV6-5 to TRBJ1-6; 7 nucleotides match TRBD1. CDR3 length: 13 residues. The germline V gene encodes CDR1 MNHEY and CDR2 SVGAGI. CDR3 sequence reads: CVTGQANNSPLHF. The DNA of the CDR3 is TGTGTGACCGGACAGGCTAATAATTCACCCCTCCACTTT.

This clone is labeled medium-sized (0.01 to 0.1%). The chain is built from TRBV6-5 and TRBJ2-7; D is unresolved. The CDR3 runs 12 residues. CDR1 and CDR2 (germline): MNHEY, SVGAGI. V dropped 6 bases and J dropped 3 bases, with 9 bases sitting between them. CDR3 protein: CASSKGIYEQYF. The CDR3 DNA sequence: TGTGCCAGCAGCAAAGGAATCTACGAGCAGTACTTC.

V usage is TRBV7-3 and J usage is TRBJ1-1; 9 bases align to TRBD1. The CDR3 has 14 amino acids. After removal of 5 bases from V and 6 bases from J, the junction contained 7 bases not matched to a gene. Germline assignment: CDR1 SGHTA and CDR2 FQGTGA. The CDR3: CASSPGQGRAEAFF. The CDR3 region has the DNA TGTGCCAGCAGCCCAGGACAGGGGAGGGCTGAAGCTTTCTTT.

Only a few counts were recorded for this clone. The chain employs TRBV7-3 and TRBJ1-1; 7 bases match TRBD1. The V gene's germline CDR1 is SGHTA and CDR2 FQGTGA. J gave up 1 base and V 2 bases, and 4 bases lay outside the gene matches. This CDR3 region has 15 residues. The CDR3 bases are TGTGCCAGCAGCTTACAGGGGGTAGGGAACACTGAAGCTTTCTTT. Translation: CASSLQGVGNTEAFF.

The J gene is TRBJ2-1, the V gene TRBV9, with 8 nucleotides matching TRBD2. The CDR3 extends over 16 amino acids. The V gene's germline CDR1 is SGDLS and CDR2 YYNGEE. Trimming removed 3 bases from V and 8 bases from J; junction bases left unmatched: 13. DNA of the CDR3: TGTGCCAGCAGCGCCCTTTCGAGCGGGGGTTTGGATGAGCAGTTCTTC. It specifies CASSALSSGGLDEQFF.

The rearrangement uses TRBV5-4 and TRBJ1-4, with TRBD1 identical over 7 bases. The V gene end was trimmed by 1 base and the J gene end by 3 bases; junction bases not matched to a gene: 6. Germline V gene lookup returns CDR1 SGHNT and CDR2 YYREEE (reference sequence). The length of the CDR3 is 16 residues. The CDR3, as DNA: TGTGCCAGCAGCTTGCAAGGGGGCAATCCTAATGAAAAACTGTTTTTT. It yields the protein CASSLQGGNPNEKLFF.

The rearrangement links TRBV11-2 to TRBJ2-5, with a tentative D call TRBD2 (6 bases). The CDR3 extends over 14 amino acids. Trimming took 1 base from V and 8 from J, leaving 14 bases between them. Germline-derived CDR1 and CDR2 are SGHAT and FQNNGV. In DNA form, the CDR3 reads TGTGCCAGCAGCTTAGCCCCTAGCGCATCCACCCAGTACTTC. It is translated as CASSLAPSASTQYF.

The chain combines TRBV2 with TRBJ1-1; D ambiguous. The germline V and J ends were trimmed by 5 bases and 0 bases, with 7 bases remaining between them. This CDR3 contains 13 residues. CDR1 SNHLY and CDR2 FYNNEI come from the germline V gene. CDR3 in DNA: TGTGCCAGCAGTAACGGGATGAACACTGAAGCTTTCTTT. This gives the protein CASSNGMNTEAFF.

V and J are TRBV30 and TRBJ1-2; a weak D match, TRBD1 (6 bases). This CDR3 has 16 residues. The germline CDR1 and CDR2 sequences are GTSNPN and SVGIG (reference sequence). V was cut by 2 bases and J by 2 bases, with 18 bases left in between. Here the CDR3 reads CAWSTKDRRANYGYTF. In DNA, the CDR3 is TGTGCCTGGAGTACCAAAGACAGGAGAGCAAACTATGGCTACACCTTC.

The chain links TRBV2 to TRBJ2-2; D possibly corresponds to TRBD2 (6 bases). The CDR3 contains 16 residues. The V end was cut by 8 bases, the J end by 3 bases, with 19 bases between. The germline gives CDR1 SNHLY, CDR2 FYNNEI. The CDR3 DNA is TGTGCCAGCCGACCTCCCGGGACTTCTTACACCGGGGAGCTGTTTTTT. This translates into CASRPPGTSYTGELFF.

CDR3 in amino acids: CASSGTANTGELFF. CDR3 DNA: TGCGCCAGCAGTGGGACGGCTAACACCGGGGAGCTGTTTTTT. The chain links TRBV10-1 to TRBJ2-2; D not resolved. CDR3 length: 14 amino acids. The germline CDR1 and CDR2 sequences are WNHNN and SYGVQD (reference sequence). Trimming removed 4 bases at V and 2 bases at J, with 8 bases between.

This clone was counted a single time. This chain links TRBV3-1 (or the pseudogene TRBV3-2) with TRBJ1-5, with a possible D match to TRBD1 (5 bases). V lost 0 bases, J lost 1 base, and 16 bases lay in between. Germline CDR1 is LGHDT and CDR2 is YNNKEL (reference sequence). The CDR3 spans 18 residues. CDR3 coding DNA: TGTGCCAGCAGCCAAGATGTTTGGAGGTCAGGGAGCAATCAGCCCCAGCATTTT. It translates to CASSQDVWRSGSNQPQHF.

This clone was seen once. The V gene is TRBV5-1, the J gene TRBJ2-1, with 7 bases lining up with TRBD1. This CDR3 region has 15 residues. The ends lost 2 bases at V and 7 bases at J; junction bases unmatched: 9. Per the germline V gene, CDR1 is SGHRS and CDR2 is YFSETQ. The chain's CDR3 is CASSFSGTVPNEQFF. As DNA, the CDR3 is TGCGCCAGCAGCTTCTCCGGGACAGTCCCGAATGAGCAGTTCTTC.

This chain uses TRBV6-5 with TRBJ2-4; TRBD2 matches 11 bases. Germline V gene sequence: CDR1 MNHEY, CDR2 SVGAGI. CDR3 length: 15 residues. With 4 bases clipped from V and 5 bases from J, the junction kept 4 bases outside the gene matches. CDR3 in DNA: TGTGCCAGCAGTTTGACTAGCGGGGCACAAAACATTCAGTACTTC. The encoded protein is CASSLTSGAQNIQYF.